A single T cell receptor (beta chain) is shown here with its context. The assay was immunoSEQ multiplex PCR, and TCRdb's table has in-frame clones only and misses some. The sample has tens of thousands of clones; roughly 86% are singletons. The data belong to a study of blood T cell repertoires in COVID-19. The J segment lost 10 bases and the V segment lost 3 bases, leaving 11 bases of the junction unmatched. Germline assignment: CDR1 LNHDA and CDR2 SQIVND (reference sequence). This CDR3 comprises 16 residues. The sequence derives from a human donor with active COVID-19. The donor label of this sample is uncertain. The chain employs TRBV19 and TRBJ1-6, with 8 bases lining up with TRBD1. The sequenced sample consisted of peripheral blood. The DNA for the CDR3 is TGTGCCAGTAGTATCCGGGACAGGCTTCGGTCCTCACCCCTCCACTTT. Protein product: CASSIRDRLRSSPLHF.